The source of this T cell receptor beta chain is a study of blood T cell repertoires in COVID-19. On the study more broadly: The analysed material was cDNA or gDNA that came from T cells, B-cell-depleted T cells, or PBMCs.

Germline CDR1 reads SGHNT; CDR2 reads YYREEE (reference sequence). This CDR3 has 13 amino acids. V lost 4 bases to trimming and J lost 1 base, with 8 bases between them. Here immunoSEQ multiplex PCR was the method, and the copy in TCRdb shows in-frame clones only, minus some. The table records over 150,000 clones, more than 80% of them present only once. Sequenced: PBMCs or T cells enriched from blood (not recorded which). The receptor's source is a man aged 40-50 years who had recovered from COVID-19. This rearrangement joins TRBV5-4 to TRBJ1-2; D is possibly TRBD1 (6 bases). DNA for the CDR3: TGTGCCAGCAGCCAGGACAGTAACTATGGCTACACCTTC. It encodes CASSQDSNYGYTF.